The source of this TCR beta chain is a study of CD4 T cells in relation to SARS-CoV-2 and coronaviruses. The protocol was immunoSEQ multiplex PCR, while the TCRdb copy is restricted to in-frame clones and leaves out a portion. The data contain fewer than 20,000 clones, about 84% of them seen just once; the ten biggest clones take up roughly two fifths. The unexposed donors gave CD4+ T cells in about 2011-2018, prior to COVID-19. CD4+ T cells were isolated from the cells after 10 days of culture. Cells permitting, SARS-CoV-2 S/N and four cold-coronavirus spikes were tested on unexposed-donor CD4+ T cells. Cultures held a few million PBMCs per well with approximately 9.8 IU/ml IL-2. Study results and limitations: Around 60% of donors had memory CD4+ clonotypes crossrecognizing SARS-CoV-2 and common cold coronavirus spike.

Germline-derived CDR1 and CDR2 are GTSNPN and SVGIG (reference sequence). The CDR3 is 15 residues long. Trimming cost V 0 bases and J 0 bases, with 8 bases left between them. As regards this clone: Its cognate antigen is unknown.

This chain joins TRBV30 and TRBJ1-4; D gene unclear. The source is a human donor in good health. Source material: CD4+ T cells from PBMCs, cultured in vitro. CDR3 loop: CAWSVFGTTNEKLFF. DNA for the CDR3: TGTGCCTGGAGTGTATTTGGGACAACTAATGAAAAACTGTTTTTT.